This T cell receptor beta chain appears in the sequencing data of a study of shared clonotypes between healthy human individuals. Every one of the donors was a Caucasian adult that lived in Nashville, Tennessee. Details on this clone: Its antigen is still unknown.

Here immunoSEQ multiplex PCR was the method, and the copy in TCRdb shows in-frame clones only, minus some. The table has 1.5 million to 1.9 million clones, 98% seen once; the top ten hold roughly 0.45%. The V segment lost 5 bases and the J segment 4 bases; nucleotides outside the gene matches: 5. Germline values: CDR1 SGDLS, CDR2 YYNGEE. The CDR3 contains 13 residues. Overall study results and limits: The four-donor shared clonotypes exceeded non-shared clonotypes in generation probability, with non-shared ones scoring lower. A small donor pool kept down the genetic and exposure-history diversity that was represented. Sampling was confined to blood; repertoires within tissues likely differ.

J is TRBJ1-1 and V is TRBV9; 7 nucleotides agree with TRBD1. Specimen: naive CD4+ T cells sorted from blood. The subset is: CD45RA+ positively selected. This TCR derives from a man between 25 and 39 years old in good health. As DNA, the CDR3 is TGTGCCAGCAGTACAGGGGCGGGCACTGAAGCTTTCTTT. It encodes CASSTGAGTEAFF.